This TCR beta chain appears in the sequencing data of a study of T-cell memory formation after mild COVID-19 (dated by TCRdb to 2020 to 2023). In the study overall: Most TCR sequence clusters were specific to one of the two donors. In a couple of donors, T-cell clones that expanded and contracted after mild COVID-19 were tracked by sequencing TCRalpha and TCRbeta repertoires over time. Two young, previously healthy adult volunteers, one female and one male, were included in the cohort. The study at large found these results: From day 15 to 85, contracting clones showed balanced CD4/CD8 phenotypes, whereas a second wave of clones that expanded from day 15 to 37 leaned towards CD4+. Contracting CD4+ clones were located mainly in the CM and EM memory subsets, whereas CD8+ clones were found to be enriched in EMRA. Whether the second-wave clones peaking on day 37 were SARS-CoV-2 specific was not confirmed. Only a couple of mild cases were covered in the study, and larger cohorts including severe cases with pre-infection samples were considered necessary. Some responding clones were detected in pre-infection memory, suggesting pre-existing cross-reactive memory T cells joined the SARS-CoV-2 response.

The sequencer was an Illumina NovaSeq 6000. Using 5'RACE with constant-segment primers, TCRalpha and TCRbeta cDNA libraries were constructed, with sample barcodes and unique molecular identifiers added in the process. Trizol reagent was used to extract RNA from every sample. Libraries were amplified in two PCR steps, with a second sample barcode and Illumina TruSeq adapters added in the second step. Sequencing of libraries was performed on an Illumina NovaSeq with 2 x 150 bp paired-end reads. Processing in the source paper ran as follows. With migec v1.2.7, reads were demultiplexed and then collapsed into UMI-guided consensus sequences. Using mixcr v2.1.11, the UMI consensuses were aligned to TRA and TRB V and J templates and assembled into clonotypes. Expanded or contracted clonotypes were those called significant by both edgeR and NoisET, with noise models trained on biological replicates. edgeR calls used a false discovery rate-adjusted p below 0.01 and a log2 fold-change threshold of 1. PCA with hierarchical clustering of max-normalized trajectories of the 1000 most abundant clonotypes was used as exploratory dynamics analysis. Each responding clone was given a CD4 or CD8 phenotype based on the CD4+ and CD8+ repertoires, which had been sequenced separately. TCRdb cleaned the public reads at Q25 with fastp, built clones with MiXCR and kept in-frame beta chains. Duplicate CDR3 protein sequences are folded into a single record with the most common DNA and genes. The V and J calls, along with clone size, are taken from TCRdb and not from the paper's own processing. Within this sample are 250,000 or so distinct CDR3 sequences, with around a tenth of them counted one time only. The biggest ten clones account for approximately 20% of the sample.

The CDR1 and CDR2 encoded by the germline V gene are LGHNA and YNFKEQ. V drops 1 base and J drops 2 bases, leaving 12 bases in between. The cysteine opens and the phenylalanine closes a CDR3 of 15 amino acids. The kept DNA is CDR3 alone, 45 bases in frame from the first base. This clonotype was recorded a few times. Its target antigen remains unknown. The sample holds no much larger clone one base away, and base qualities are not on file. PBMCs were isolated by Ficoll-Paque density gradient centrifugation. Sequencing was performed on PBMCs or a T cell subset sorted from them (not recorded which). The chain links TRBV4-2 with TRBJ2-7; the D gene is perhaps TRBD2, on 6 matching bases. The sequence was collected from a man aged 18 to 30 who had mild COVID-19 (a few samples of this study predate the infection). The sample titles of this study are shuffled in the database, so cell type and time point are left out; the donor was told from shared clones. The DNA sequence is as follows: TGTGCCAGCAGCCAAGGGGCGGGGTACACCTACGAGCAGTACTTC. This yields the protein CASSQGAGYTYEQYF.